What follows are 10 T cell receptor beta chains derived from one specimen sequenced in a study of post-analysis software for immune sequencing data. General study findings and limits: Patients carried several TRBV segments more frequently than controls did, and TRBV5-6, TRBV5-1 and TRBV20-1 were among them.

No antigens are known for them. Unique molecular identifiers tagged the TCR beta cDNA libraries. MiXCR was run by TCRdb on the PCR reads, yielding one entry per CDR3 protein. The sample has roughly 670,000 distinct CDR3 sequences, approximately 60% seen once. Sequenced material: blood. Every receptor here comes from a girl under 10 years old with multiple sclerosis.

This chain links TRBV6-6 with TRBJ1-2; possible D gene TRBD1, 5 bases. Trimming removed 0 bases at V and 6 bases at J, with 5 bases between. This CDR3 has 12 amino acids. The germline CDR1 and CDR2 sequences are MNHNY and SVGAGI (reference sequence). This CDR3 is CASSYSGDGYTF. The CDR3 region has the DNA TGTGCCAGCAGTTACTCAGGGGATGGCTACACCTTC.

The J gene is TRBJ2-5, the V gene TRBV6-6; 9 bases agree with TRBD1. V shed 6 bases and J 5 bases; nucleotides not matched to a gene: 10. The CDR3 sequence is 15 residues long. Germline loops: CDR1 MNHNY, CDR2 SVGAGI (reference sequence). CDR3 residues: CASSAGTGKRETQYF. The CDR3 nucleotides read TGTGCCAGCAGCGCCGGGACAGGGAAGCGGGAGACCCAGTACTTC.

The V call is TRBV10-1, the J call TRBJ2-1, with 12 bases matching TRBD2. CDR1 WNHNN and CDR2 SYGVQD come from the germline V gene (reference sequence). V gave up 2 bases and J gave up 9 bases; unmatched junction bases: 8. This CDR3 spans 16 amino acids. CDR3 sequence reads: CASSEEGLAGGSEQFF. DNA of the CDR3: TGCGCCAGCAGTGAGGAAGGGCTAGCGGGGGGGAGTGAGCAGTTCTTC.

V and J are TRBV5-1 and TRBJ2-5; D remains unclear. The CDR3 extends over 14 amino acids. The V end was cut by 0 bases, the J end by 6 bases, with 12 bases between. The V gene's germline CDR1 is SGHRS and CDR2 YFSETQ. This CDR3 reads CASSLEGQKQTQYF. As DNA, the CDR3 is TGCGCCAGCAGCTTGGAGGGCCAGAAGCAGACCCAGTACTTC.

The chain uses TRBV27 and TRBJ2-5; 8 nucleotides agree with TRBD1. The CDR3 runs to 14 residues. V trimming: 7 bases; J trimming: 2 bases; junction bases outside the gene matches: 6. The germline V gene encodes CDR1 MNHEY and CDR2 SMNVEV (reference sequence). The CDR3 nucleotides are TGTGCCAGCACACAAGACAGGGGTCAAGAGACCCAGTACTTC. Translated, it gives CASTQDRGQETQYF.

This chain links TRBV20-1 with TRBJ2-7, with 8 bases that match TRBD2. V lost 1 base to trimming and J lost 2 bases; unmatched junction nucleotides: 7. In germline, CDR1 is DFQATT, CDR2 SNEGSKA (reference sequence). The CDR3 is 15 amino acids. This CDR3 reads CSARGTSGTTYEQYF. The CDR3 coding sequence is TGCAGTGCTAGAGGAACTAGCGGAACAACCTACGAGCAGTACTTC.

The rearrangement uses TRBV14 and TRBJ2-5; D remains unclear. Trimming cost V 0 bases and J 11 bases, with 13 bases left between them. This CDR3 is 13 amino acids long. CDR1 is SGHDN and CDR2 is FVKESK in the germline V gene. CDR3 DNA sequence: TGTGCCAGCAGCCAAGATCTTCTAGGACCTCAGTACTTC. As protein: CASSQDLLGPQYF.

CDR3 nucleotides: TGTGCCAGCAGCTTGCAGGGGACTTACTCCTACGAGCAGTACTTC. It is translated as CASSLQGTYSYEQYF. This chain joins TRBV12-3 or TRBV12-4 and TRBJ2-7, with D perhaps given as TRBD1 or TRBD2 (6 bases each). Deletions cut 6 bases from V and 0 bases from J, with 15 bases between. The CDR3 contains 15 residues.

The rearrangement joins TRBV7-2 to TRBJ1-1; 9 bases fit TRBD1. J gave up 6 bases and V 3 bases, and 8 bases lay outside the gene matches. The CDR3 sequence is 15 residues long. Germline-derived CDR1 and CDR2 are SGHTA and FQGNSA. CDR3 nucleotide sequence: TGTGCCAGCAGCTTGGCGAGGGGACAGGGTGCTGAAGCTTTCTTT. As protein: CASSLARGQGAEAFF.

In this sample, this clonotype turned up a few times. The V gene is TRBV5-1, the J gene TRBJ2-7; 7 positions agree with TRBD2. The CDR3 spans 14 residues. V lost 4 bases and J lost 1; bases outside the gene matches: 5. From germline, CDR1 is SGHRS and CDR2 YFSETQ. CDR3 nucleotide sequence: TGCGCCAGCAGCCCCTCTAGCGGATCCTACGAGCAGTACTTC. This codes for CASSPSSGSYEQYF.